The clone carrying this T cell receptor (beta chain) was detected many times. The antigen is undetermined. By 5'RACE template switching, TCR cDNA was produced, with a universal primer site and UMIs added in the process. TCRdb re-called the 5' RACE reads through MiXCR, storing one row per CDR3 protein. Of about 99,000 distinct CDR3 sequences in the sample, around 5.5% were seen once. This CDR3 spans 11 amino acids. The V and J ends lost 0 bases and 8 bases respectively, with 3 bases between them. Germline V gives CDR1 SGDLS, CDR2 YYNGEE. This entry belongs to a study of T cells after yellow fever vaccination. Study-level results: Of the clonotypes, a small share occurred in both CD4 and CD8 compartments.

This receptor was obtained from a man aged 18 to 30 who received the YFV17D yellow fever vaccine. The starting material was CD8+ T cells sorted from PBMCs, obtained 10 days after the yellow fever booster vaccination. The rearrangement uses TRBV9 and TRBJ2-1, with D hard to call. Here the CDR3 reads CASSVGYEQFF. The DNA for the CDR3 is TGTGCCAGCAGCGTAGGGTATGAGCAGTTCTTC.